A single count supports the clone carrying this TCR beta chain. These data originate in a study of blood T cell repertoires in COVID-19. Turning to the study itself: Acute-phase and convalescent COVID-19 samples originated in the United States, Italy and Spain.

Germline V gene lookup returns CDR1 MDHEN and CDR2 SYDVKM. The V and J ends lost 2 bases and 1 base, in that order; junction bases with no gene match: 14. There are 18 residues in the CDR3. It was during active infection that Seattle patients were enrolled and then longitudinally followed. The protocol was immunoSEQ multiplex PCR, while the TCRdb copy is restricted to in-frame clones and leaves out a portion. The table has some 220,000 clones, approximately 78% seen once. The sequence was collected from a woman between 65 and 79 years old with COVID-19, enrolled during active disease. The sequenced material came from peripheral blood. V is TRBV28 and J is TRBJ2-7, with TRBD2 identical over 7 bases. The CDR3 DNA follows: TGTGCCAGCAGTTTAAGAAGTCCGGCGGGAGTAAAGTCCTACGAGCAGTACTTC. Residues: CASSLRSPAGVKSYEQYF.